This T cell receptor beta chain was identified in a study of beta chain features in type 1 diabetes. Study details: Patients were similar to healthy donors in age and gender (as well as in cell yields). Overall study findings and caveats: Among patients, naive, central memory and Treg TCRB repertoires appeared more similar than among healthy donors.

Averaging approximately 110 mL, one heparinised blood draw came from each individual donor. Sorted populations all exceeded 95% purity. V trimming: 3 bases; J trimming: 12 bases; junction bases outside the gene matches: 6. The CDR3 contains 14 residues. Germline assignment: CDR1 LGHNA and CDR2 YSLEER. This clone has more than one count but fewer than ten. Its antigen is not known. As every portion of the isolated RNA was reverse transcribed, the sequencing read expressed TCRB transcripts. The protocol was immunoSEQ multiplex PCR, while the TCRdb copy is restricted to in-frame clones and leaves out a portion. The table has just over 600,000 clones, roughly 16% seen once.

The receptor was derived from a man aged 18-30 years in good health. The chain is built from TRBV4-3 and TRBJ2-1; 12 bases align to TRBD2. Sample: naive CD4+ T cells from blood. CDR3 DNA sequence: TGCGCCAGCAGCCACGGACTAGCGGGATGGGGGCAGTTCTTC. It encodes CASSHGLAGWGQFF.